One and the same sample provided the 9 T cell receptor beta chains below, sequenced in a study of tumor-infiltrating lymphocytes in primary liver carcinoma. From unsorted bulk tissue weighing about 20-33 mg, DNA and RNA were co-extracted. With approximately 500 ng total RNA as template and a constant-region primer, TCR beta cDNA was made. Each TCR beta library was derived from three nested multiplex PCR rounds that employed slightly modified ARM-PCR. The first two PCR rounds used TRBV1-TRBV30 primers with a Cbeta primer, 9 to 10 cycles each. TCRdb processed the multiplex PCR reads anew with MiXCR; each CDR3 protein has one entry. The sample carries approximately 74,000 distinct CDR3 sequences, 71% recorded once. Sequenced sample: liver tumor tissue from sampling region 4. Subset indicated: tumor region T4, right-lateral pole. These TCRs come from a woman aged 55-70 years with primary liver carcinoma and hepatitis B virus infection.

This clonotype was seen ten or more times. CDR3 bases: TGCGCCAGCAGCTTGAGGCGGCTAGAGGGGTACCAAGAGACCCAGTACTTC. Encoded protein: CASSLRRLEGYQETQYF. The chain has TRBV5-1 and TRBJ2-5; D may be TRBD1 or TRBD2 (5 bases each). The germline gives CDR1 SGHRS, CDR2 YFSETQ. V lost 1 base to trimming and J lost 0 bases, with 16 bases between them. The CDR3 sequence is 17 residues long. Full variable domain (missing parts from reference TRBV5-1 and TRBJ2-5): KAGVTQTPRYLIKTRGQQVTLSCSPISGHRSVSWYQQTPGQGLQFLFEYFSETQRNKGNFPGRFSGRQFSNSRSEMNVSTLELGDSALYLCASSLRRLEGYQETQYFGPGTRLLVL.

In its sample, this clonotype was seen once. One end of the junction does not line up with germline, which may come from a read error. J is TRBJ2-3 and V is TRBV10-3; 12 bases match TRBD1. There are 17 residues in the CDR3. Germline CDR1 is ENHRY and CDR2 is SYGVKD. CDR3 protein: CANSSSAGTGGTDMQYF. The CDR3 DNA reads TGTGCCAACAGCTCATCGGCCGGGACAGGGGGCACAGATATGCAGTATTTT.

As for this clonotype: One end of the junction is discordant with germline, which a read error may explain. The CDR3 DNA is TGTGCCAGCAGCTTACGGACAGAGTGGACAGATACGCAGTTTTTT. As protein: CASSLRTEWTDTQFF. The chain has TRBV28 and TRBJ2-3; tentative D call: TRBD1 (6 bases). Germline CDR1 is MDHEN and CDR2 is SYDVKM. The CDR3 consists of 15 residues.

In this sample, this clonotype is medium-sized (0.01 to 0.1%). In nucleotides, the CDR3 is TGTGCCAGCAGCCAAGATATGGCGGGAGAGGCAGATACGCAGTATTTT. Residues: CASSQDMAGEADTQYF. The chain has TRBV4-2 and TRBJ2-3; 7 bases are a match to TRBD2. Germline V gene data show CDR1 as LGHNA and CDR2 as YNFKEQ. After removal of 0 bases from V and 4 bases from J, the junction contained 7 bases not matched to a gene. CDR3 length: 16 residues.

This clonotype was observed a few times. This chain links TRBV28 with TRBJ2-3, with 8 bases aligning to TRBD1. Germline assignment: CDR1 MDHEN and CDR2 SYDVKM. Trimming at V came to 3 bases and at J to 0 bases, leaving 2 bases not matched to a gene. This CDR3 has 15 residues. The CDR3 bases are TGTGCCAGCAGTTTCGGACAGGGCAGCACAGATACGCAGTATTTT. Its protein is CASSFGQGSTDTQYF.

Of note for this clonotype: At one boundary the junction diverges from the germline segment, which might be a read error. This chain uses TRBV7-9 with TRBJ2-7; 7 nucleotides match TRBD1. The CDR3 totals 15 residues. Germline V CDR1 and CDR2: SEHNR, FQNEAQ (reference sequence). CDR3 coding DNA: TGTGCCAGCCGCTTAGCAGGGGGACAGTTCTACGAGCAATACTTC. It is translated as CASRLAGGQFYEQYF.

This clonotype was counted ten times or more. V gene TRBV6-1 combines with J gene TRBJ2-7; 7 nucleotides agree with TRBD1. The ends lost 3 bases at V and 5 bases at J; junction bases unmatched: 4. From germline, CDR1 is MNHNS and CDR2 SASEGT. The CDR3 covers 13 residues. This CDR3 reads CASSDRDRNEQYF. In DNA, the CDR3 is TGTGCCAGCAGTGACCGGGACAGAAACGAGCAGTACTTC.

About this clonotype itself: Possible read error: a much larger clone is one base away. This chain connects TRBV6-5 to TRBJ1-2; 7 bases are a match to TRBD1. Germline CDR1 MNHEY, CDR2 SVGAGI. This CDR3 is 15 amino acids long. CDR3 coding DNA: TGTGCCGGCAGCCTGACTCCGGACAGGCCGAAAGGCTACACCTTC. This encodes CAGSLTPDRPKGYTF.

The V and J genes are TRBV20-1 and TRBJ1-1; TRBD1 might be the D (5 bases). The V and J ends lost 4 bases and 0 bases respectively, with 15 bases between them. CDR1 is DFQATT, CDR2 SNEGSKA, per germline (reference sequence). The CDR3 runs 15 residues. DNA of the CDR3: TGCAGTGCTATCGGGCAGGGAGTTATGAACACTGAAGCTTTCTTT. This encodes CSAIGQGVMNTEAFF.